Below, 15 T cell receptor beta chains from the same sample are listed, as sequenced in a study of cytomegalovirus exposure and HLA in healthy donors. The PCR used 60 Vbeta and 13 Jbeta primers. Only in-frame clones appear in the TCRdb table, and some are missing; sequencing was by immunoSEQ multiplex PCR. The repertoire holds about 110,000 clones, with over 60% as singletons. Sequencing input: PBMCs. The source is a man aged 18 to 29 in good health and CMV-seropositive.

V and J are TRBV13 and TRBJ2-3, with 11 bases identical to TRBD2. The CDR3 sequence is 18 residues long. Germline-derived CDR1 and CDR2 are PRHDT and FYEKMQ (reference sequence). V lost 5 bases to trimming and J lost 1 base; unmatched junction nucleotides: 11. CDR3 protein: CASSQIAGGTFGTDTQYF. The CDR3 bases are TGTGCCAGCAGCCAGATAGCGGGGGGGACCTTCGGCACAGATACGCAGTATTTT.

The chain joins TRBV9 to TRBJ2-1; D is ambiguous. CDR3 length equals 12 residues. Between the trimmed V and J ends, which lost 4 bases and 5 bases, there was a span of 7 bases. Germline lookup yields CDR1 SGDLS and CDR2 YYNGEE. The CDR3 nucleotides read TGTGCCAGCAGCCCCCGAGACAATGAGCAGTTCTTC. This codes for CASSPRDNEQFF.

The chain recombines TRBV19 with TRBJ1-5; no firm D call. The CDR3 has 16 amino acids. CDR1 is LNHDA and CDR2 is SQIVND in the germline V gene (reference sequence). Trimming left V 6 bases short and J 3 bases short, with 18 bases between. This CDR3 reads CASSPRTTQPNQPQHF. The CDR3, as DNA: TGTGCCAGTAGCCCTCGAACCACACAGCCCAATCAGCCCCAGCATTTT.

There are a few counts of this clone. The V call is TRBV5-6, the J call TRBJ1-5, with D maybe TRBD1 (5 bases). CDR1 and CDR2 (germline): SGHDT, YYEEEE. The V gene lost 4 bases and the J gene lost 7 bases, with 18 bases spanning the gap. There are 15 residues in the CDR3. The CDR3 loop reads CASSRIGTGGQPQHF. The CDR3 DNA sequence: TGTGCCAGCAGCAGGATCGGGACCGGGGGACAGCCCCAGCATTTT.

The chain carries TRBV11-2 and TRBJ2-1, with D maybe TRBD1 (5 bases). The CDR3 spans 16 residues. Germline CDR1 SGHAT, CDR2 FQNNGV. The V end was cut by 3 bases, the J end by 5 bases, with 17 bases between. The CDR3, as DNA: TGTGCCAGCAGCTTCGCCTACGGGCAGGGTAACAATGAGCAGTTCTTC. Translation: CASSFAYGQGNNEQFF.

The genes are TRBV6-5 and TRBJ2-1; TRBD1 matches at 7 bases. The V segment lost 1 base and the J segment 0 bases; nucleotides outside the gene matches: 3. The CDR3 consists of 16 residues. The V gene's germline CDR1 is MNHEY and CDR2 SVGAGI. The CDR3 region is CASSYLTGSSYNEQFF. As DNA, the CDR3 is TGTGCCAGCAGTTACTTGACAGGGAGCTCCTACAATGAGCAGTTCTTC.

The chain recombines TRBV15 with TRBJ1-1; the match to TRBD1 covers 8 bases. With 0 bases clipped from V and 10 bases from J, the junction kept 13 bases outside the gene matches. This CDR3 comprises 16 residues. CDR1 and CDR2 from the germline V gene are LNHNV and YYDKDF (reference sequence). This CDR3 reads CATSRDTAQGAGVAFF. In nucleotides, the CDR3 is TGTGCCACCAGCAGAGATACCGCCCAGGGGGCTGGAGTAGCTTTCTTT.

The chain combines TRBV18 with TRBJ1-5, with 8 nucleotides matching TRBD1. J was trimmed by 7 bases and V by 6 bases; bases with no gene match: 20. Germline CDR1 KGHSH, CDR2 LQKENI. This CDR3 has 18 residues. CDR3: CASSLARTGPVDHQPQHF. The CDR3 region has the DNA TGTGCCAGCTCCCTCGCCCGGACAGGGCCAGTCGACCACCAGCCCCAGCATTTT.

As DNA, the CDR3 is TGTGCCAGCAGCGTTGACAGGGCCTACGAGCAGTACGTC. This codes for CASSVDRAYEQYV. The genes are TRBV2 and TRBJ2-7, with TRBD1 identical over 7 bases. After removal of 6 bases from V and 2 bases from J, the junction contained 4 bases not matched to a gene. In germline, CDR1 is SNHLY, CDR2 FYNNEI. CDR3 size: 13 residues.

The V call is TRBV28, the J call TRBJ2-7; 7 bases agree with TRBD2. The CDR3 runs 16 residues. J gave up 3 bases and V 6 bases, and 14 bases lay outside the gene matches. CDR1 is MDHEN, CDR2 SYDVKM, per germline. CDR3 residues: CASRGSAGMGLYEQYF. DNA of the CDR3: TGTGCCAGCAGAGGCTCAGCGGGGATGGGCCTCTACGAGCAGTACTTC.

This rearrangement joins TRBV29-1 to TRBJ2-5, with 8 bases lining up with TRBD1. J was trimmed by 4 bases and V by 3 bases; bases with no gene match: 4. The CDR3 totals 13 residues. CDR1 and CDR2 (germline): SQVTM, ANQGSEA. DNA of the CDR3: TGCAGCGTTGACTTAACAGGGGGAGAGACCCAGTACTTC. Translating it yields CSVDLTGGETQYF.

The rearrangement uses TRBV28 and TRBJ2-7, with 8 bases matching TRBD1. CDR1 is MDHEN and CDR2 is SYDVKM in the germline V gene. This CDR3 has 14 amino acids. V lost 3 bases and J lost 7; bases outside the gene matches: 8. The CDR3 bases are TGTGCCAGCAGTTTGCGGACAGGGCAGGGGGAGCAGTACGTC. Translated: CASSLRTGQGEQYV.

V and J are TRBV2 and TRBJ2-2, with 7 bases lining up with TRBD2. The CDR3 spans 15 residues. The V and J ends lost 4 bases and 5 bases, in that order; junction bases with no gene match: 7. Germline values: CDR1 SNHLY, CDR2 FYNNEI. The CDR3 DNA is TGTGCCAGCAGTGGAGCGGGGCCACGGACCGGGGAGCTGTTTTTT. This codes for CASSGAGPRTGELFF.

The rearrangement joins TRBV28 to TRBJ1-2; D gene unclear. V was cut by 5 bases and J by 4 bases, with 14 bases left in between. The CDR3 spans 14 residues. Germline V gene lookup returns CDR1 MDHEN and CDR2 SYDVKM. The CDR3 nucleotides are TGTGCCAGCAGTCCCCATCAAGACTCCTATGGCTACACCTTC. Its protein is CASSPHQDSYGYTF.

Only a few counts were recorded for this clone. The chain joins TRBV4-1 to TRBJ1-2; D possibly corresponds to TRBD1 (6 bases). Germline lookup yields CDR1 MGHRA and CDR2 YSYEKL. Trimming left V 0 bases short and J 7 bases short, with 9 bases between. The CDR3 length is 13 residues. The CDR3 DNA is TGCGCCAGCAGCCAAGAAGGGGGTCCTGGCTACACCTTC. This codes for CASSQEGGPGYTF.